This is a list of T cell receptor beta chains from one sample in a study of T-cell memory formation after mild COVID-19. From the 5' RACE reads, TCRdb called clonotypes with MiXCR, one entry per CDR3 protein. The sample lists under 200,000 distinct CDR3 sequences, 10% to 15% occurring once. The sample comprised PBMCs or a T cell subset sorted from them (not recorded which). These receptor sequences come from a man younger than 35 who had mild COVID-19 (a few samples of this study predate the infection). Cell type and time point are not known. Each CDR3 is given with its conserved first and last residue. The D gene is left open where the match is weak. A row's size may be missing; if present it is once, few, many or a size class.

V gene: TRBV12-3/TRBV12-4
J gene: TRBJ2-1
D gene: .
clone size: .
CDR3 protein: CASSPLSAAGGNEQFF
CDR3 DNA: TGTGCCAGCAGTCCCCTCAGCGCAGCCGGAGGCAATGAGCAGTTCTTC

V gene: TRBV6-2/TRBV6-3
J gene: TRBJ2-3
D gene: .
clone size: .
CDR3 protein: CASRPLPGRPDTQYF
CDR3 DNA: TGTGCCAGCAGGCCCCTCCCTGGGCGGCCAGATACGCAGTATTTT

V gene: TRBV18
J gene: TRBJ2-3
D gene: .
clone size: .
CDR3 protein: CASSPSGDTQYF
CDR3 DNA: TGTGCCAGCTCACCATCTGGTGATACGCAGTATTTT

V gene: TRBV7-3
J gene: TRBJ1-1
D gene: .
clone size: many
CDR3 protein: CASSLNRLGTEAFF
CDR3 DNA: TGTGCCAGCAGCTTAAACAGGTTAGGCACTGAAGCTTTCTTT

V gene: TRBV5-1
J gene: TRBJ2-3
D gene: TRBD1
clone size: .
CDR3 protein: CASSQTGTGYSTDTQYF
CDR3 DNA: TGCGCCAGCAGCCAAACCGGGACAGGCTACAGCACAGATACGCAGTATTTT

V gene: TRBV11-2
J gene: TRBJ1-1
D gene: TRBD1
clone size: few
CDR3 protein: CASSSSRGGLITEAFF
CDR3 DNA: TGTGCCAGCAGCTCGAGCAGGGGGGGACTAATCACTGAAGCTTTCTTT

V gene: TRBV2
J gene: TRBJ1-1
D gene: .
clone size: many
CDR3 protein: CASSEGRVGTEAFF
CDR3 DNA: TGTGCCAGCAGTGAGGGCAGGGTCGGCACTGAAGCTTTCTTT

V gene: TRBV4-2
J gene: TRBJ2-7
D gene: .
clone size: .
CDR3 protein: CASSPLGGALSYEQYF
CDR3 DNA: TGTGCCAGCAGTCCCTTGGGCGGGGCTCTCTCCTACGAGCAGTACTTC

V gene: TRBV4-3
J gene: TRBJ2-7
D gene: .
clone size: .
CDR3 protein: CASSLDRISYEQYF
CDR3 DNA: TGCGCCAGCAGCCTCGACAGGATTTCCTACGAGCAGTACTTC

V gene: TRBV6-5
J gene: TRBJ1-6
D gene: .
clone size: few
CDR3 protein: CASSYPGSPLHF
CDR3 DNA: TGTGCCAGCAGTTACCCCGGATCACCCCTCCACTTT

V gene: TRBV7-6
J gene: TRBJ2-5
D gene: .
clone size: few
CDR3 protein: CASSLVQRETQYF
CDR3 DNA: TGTGCCAGCAGCTTAGTACAGCGAGAGACCCAGTACTTC

V gene: TRBV6-2/TRBV6-3
J gene: TRBJ1-5
D gene: .
clone size: .
CDR3 protein: CASSFATRQQPQHF
CDR3 DNA: TGTGCCAGCAGTTTTGCGACGAGGCAACAGCCCCAGCATTTT

V gene: TRBV7-2
J gene: TRBJ1-5
D gene: .
clone size: .
CDR3 protein: CASSARAQGPFSNQPQHF
CDR3 DNA: TGTGCCAGCAGCGCTCGAGCCCAGGGGCCTTTTAGCAATCAGCCCCAGCATTTT

V gene: TRBV11-2
J gene: TRBJ1-1
D gene: .
clone size: .
CDR3 protein: CASSPRDGGMANTEAFF
CDR3 DNA: TGTGCCAGCAGCCCCCGGGACGGTGGAATGGCGAACACTGAAGCTTTCTTT

V gene: TRBV20-1
J gene: TRBJ1-5
D gene: TRBD1
clone size: .
CDR3 protein: CSARAHRGREGRGNQPQHF
CDR3 DNA: TGCAGTGCTAGAGCCCACAGGGGGCGTGAAGGGAGAGGCAATCAGCCCCAGCATTTT

V gene: TRBV29-1
J gene: TRBJ2-3
D gene: .
clone size: few
CDR3 protein: CSVEDPRSSDTQYF
CDR3 DNA: TGCAGCGTTGAAGACCCCCGTTCGTCAGATACGCAGTATTTT

V gene: TRBV4-1
J gene: TRBJ2-7
D gene: TRBD2
clone size: .
CDR3 protein: CASRAGLGNYEQYF
CDR3 DNA: TGCGCCAGCAGGGCGGGACTAGGCAATTACGAGCAGTACTTC

V gene: TRBV11-2
J gene: TRBJ1-6
D gene: .
clone size: .
CDR3 protein: CASSFQEINSPLHF
CDR3 DNA: TGTGCCAGCAGCTTTCAGGAAATTAATTCACCCCTCCACTTT

V gene: TRBV7-6
J gene: TRBJ1-2
D gene: TRBD1
clone size: few
CDR3 protein: CASSPRADRNYGYTF
CDR3 DNA: TGTGCCAGCAGCCCCCGGGCGGACAGGAACTATGGCTACACCTTC

V gene: TRBV12-3/TRBV12-4
J gene: TRBJ2-7
D gene: .
clone size: few
CDR3 protein: CASTTYFSEQYF
CDR3 DNA: TGTGCCAGCACCACTTACTTTAGCGAGCAGTACTTC

V gene: TRBV5-6
J gene: TRBJ1-1
D gene: .
clone size: .
CDR3 protein: CASSLAPDTEAFF
CDR3 DNA: TGTGCCAGCAGCTTGGCCCCAGATACTGAAGCTTTCTTT

V gene: TRBV18
J gene: TRBJ1-1
D gene: .
clone size: .
CDR3 protein: CASSPPMGMVVEAFF
CDR3 DNA: TGTGCCAGCTCACCACCGATGGGTATGGTAGTTGAAGCTTTCTTT

V gene: TRBV4-3
J gene: TRBJ1-3
D gene: TRBD1
clone size: .
CDR3 protein: CASSAYTGGYGNTIYF
CDR3 DNA: TGCGCCAGCAGCGCATACACAGGGGGCTATGGAAACACCATATATTTT

V gene: TRBV7-9
J gene: TRBJ1-5
D gene: TRBD1
clone size: .
CDR3 protein: CASSPDRGTQPQHF
CDR3 DNA: TGTGCCAGCAGCCCGGACAGGGGAACCCAGCCCCAGCATTTT

V gene: TRBV7-3
J gene: TRBJ2-5
D gene: .
clone size: .
CDR3 protein: CASSLGGAQETQYF
CDR3 DNA: TGTGCCAGCAGCTTAGGGGGGGCTCAAGAGACCCAGTACTTC

V gene: TRBV5-4
J gene: TRBJ1-1
D gene: .
clone size: few
CDR3 protein: CASSFGPAEAFF
CDR3 DNA: TGTGCCAGCAGCTTCGGACCGGCTGAAGCTTTCTTT

V gene: TRBV7-9
J gene: TRBJ1-1
D gene: .
clone size: few
CDR3 protein: CASSPWSGVTNTEAFF
CDR3 DNA: TGTGCCAGCAGCCCTTGGTCGGGAGTGACGAACACTGAAGCTTTCTTT

V gene: TRBV6-5
J gene: TRBJ2-1
D gene: TRBD1
clone size: many
CDR3 protein: CASSWDRDEQFF
CDR3 DNA: TGTGCCAGCAGTTGGGACAGGGATGAGCAGTTCTTC

V gene: TRBV24-1
J gene: TRBJ2-2
D gene: .
clone size: few
CDR3 protein: CATSDPGSTGELFF
CDR3 DNA: TGTGCCACCAGTGACCCCGGGAGCACCGGGGAGCTGTTTTTT